The 19 T cell receptor beta chains given below trace back to one sample, sequenced in a study of Graves' ophthalmopathy and Graves' hyperthyroidism. As the template, RNA transcripts were used to amplify TCR beta CDR3 regions. RT-PCR was first run with HTBI primers, then multiplex PCR in a second round. TCRdb redid the calling of the multiplex PCR reads with MiXCR, one entry per CDR3 protein. This repertoire shows around 1,000,000 distinct CDR3 sequences, 35% to 40% found once; its top ten account for 11%. Sequenced input: peripheral blood or thyroid tissue (not recorded which). The source is an adult man with Graves' hyperthyroidism.

At least ten counts were recorded for this clonotype. The chain joins TRBV7-7 to TRBJ2-5, with TRBD1 matching over 8 bases. V shed 1 base and J 5 bases; nucleotides not matched to a gene: 6. The V gene's germline CDR1 is SSHAT and CDR2 FNYEAQ (reference sequence). This CDR3 is built from 15 residues. CDR3 bases: TGTGCCAGCAGCTTAGGCAGGGGGCCACAGGAGACCCAGTACTTC. This sequence encodes CASSLGRGPQETQYF.

The sample holds many counts of this clonotype. For the CDR3, the DNA is TGTGCCAGCAGCTTGGTTTCTGGGGGCCGCAATTCACCCCTCCACTTT. Protein: CASSLVSGGRNSPLHF. The chain uses TRBV5-8 and TRBJ1-6; D is possibly TRBD1 (6 bases). The germline gives CDR1 SGHTS, CDR2 YDEGEE. This CDR3 is built from 16 residues. Trimming cost V 0 bases and J 7 bases, with 14 bases left between them.

The table lists this clonotype with many counts. This chain uses TRBV7-8 with TRBJ2-7; D unresolved. The CDR3 length is 15 residues. Trimming shortened V by 6 bases and J by 2 bases, and 17 bases separated the two germline ends. The germline V gene encodes CDR1 SGHVS and CDR2 FQNEAQ. DNA of the CDR3: TGTGCCAGCAGGAGCCTGGCCAGTCAGGCCTACGAGCAGTACTTC. As protein: CASRSLASQAYEQYF.

This clonotype was found many times. The V gene is TRBV5-8, the J gene TRBJ2-7, with 11 bases aligning to TRBD2. This CDR3 has 14 amino acids. V lost 3 bases to trimming and J lost 4 bases; unmatched junction nucleotides: 3. Germline CDR1 and CDR2: SGHTS and YDEGEE. CDR3 loop: CASSSGLADYEQYF. CDR3 DNA: TGTGCCAGCAGCTCGGGACTAGCGGATTACGAGCAGTACTTC.

This clonotype was seen many times. V usage is TRBV15 and J usage is TRBJ2-5; the D is unclear. Germline V gene sequence: CDR1 LNHNV, CDR2 YYDKDF (reference sequence). The ends were cut back, 1 base at V and 5 bases at J, with 8 bases in the middle. The CDR3 extends over 13 amino acids. The CDR3 nucleotides are TGTGCCACCAGCAGAGGCGGTTTGGAGACCCAGTACTTC. Residues: CATSRGGLETQYF.

The chain recombines TRBV29-1 with TRBJ1-2; 9 bases are shared with TRBD1. The trim removed 7 bases at V and 8 bases at J, leaving 8 bases unmatched. This CDR3 has 12 amino acids. The germline V gene has CDR1 SQVTM and CDR2 ANQGSEA. CDR3 loop: CSEGQGRQGYTF. The CDR3 bases are TGCAGCGAAGGACAGGGGCGTCAAGGCTACACCTTC.

As regards this clonotype: This is likely a read error, given that the CDR3 carries no conserved phenylalanine or tryptophan at its end. Because the CDR3's place on the DNA is in doubt, the DNA is left out and the CDR3 is given as listed by TCRdb. The genes are TRBV29-1 and TRBJ1-1; the table gives TRBD1 as D, unverified against the DNA. With termini counted, the CDR3 has 9 amino acids. Germline V CDR1 and CDR2: SQVTM, ANQGSEA. The CDR3 region is CSVEHRDGY.

This clonotype was observed a handful of times. The gene calls are TRBV28 and TRBJ1-1, with D hard to call. The CDR3 is made up of 11 amino acids. Germline V gene lookup returns CDR1 MDHEN and CDR2 SYDVKM. The germline V and J ends were trimmed by 7 bases and 8 bases, with 11 bases remaining between them. CDR3 region: CASIRVSEAFF. The CDR3 coding sequence is TGTGCCAGCATTCGAGTGTCCGAAGCTTTCTTT. The full variable domain, its missing parts supplied by reference TRBV28 and TRBJ1-1, is DVKVTQSSRYLVKRTGEKVFLECVQDMDHENMFWYRQDPGLGLRLIYFSYDVKMKEKGDIPEGYSVSREKKERFSLILESASTNQTSMYLCASIRVSEAFFGQGTRLTVV.

There are many counts of this clonotype. The chain employs TRBV2 and TRBJ2-5; D may be TRBD2 (6 bases). The V end lost 5 bases, the J end lost 6 bases, and 25 bases lay between the germline ends. Germline values: CDR1 SNHLY, CDR2 FYNNEI. The length of the CDR3 is 17 residues. CDR3 sequence (DNA): TGTGCCAGCAGTTACGGTGGCGGGGACTTACACAAGAAGACCCAGTACTTC. Amino acid sequence: CASSYGGGDLHKKTQYF.

In this sample, this clonotype turned up many times. CDR3 loop: CASSPSDERRLFETQYF. DNA for the CDR3: TGTGCCAGCAGCCCCAGCGACGAGCGGCGCCTGTTTGAGACCCAGTACTTC. The chain links TRBV7-2 to TRBJ2-5; TRBD2 might be the D (5 bases). Between the trimmed V and J ends, which lost 5 bases and 5 bases, there was a span of 24 bases. Germline CDR1 reads SGHTA; CDR2 reads FQGNSA. The CDR3 sequence is 17 residues long.

Many counts were recorded for this clonotype. The rearrangement links TRBV6-1 to TRBJ2-6; D may be TRBD1 (5 bases). The CDR3 loop spans 15 amino acids. V lost 4 bases and J lost 0, with 7 bases in between. Germline assignment: CDR1 MNHNS and CDR2 SASEGT. CDR3 in amino acids: CASSGTGSGANVLTF. CDR3 sequence (DNA): TGTGCCAGCAGTGGTACAGGCTCTGGGGCCAACGTCCTGACTTTC.

This clonotype came up once. Here the CDR3 reads CSVQGSGTGNTEAFF. The CDR3 DNA follows: TGCAGCGTTCAGGGGTCAGGGACAGGGAACACTGAAGCTTTCTTT. The V and J genes are TRBV29-1 and TRBJ1-1, with TRBD1 matching over 8 bases. The germline CDR1 and CDR2 sequences are SQVTM and ANQGSEA. The CDR3 has 15 residues. J was trimmed by 1 base and V by 5 bases; bases with no gene match: 9.

V usage is TRBV20-1 and J usage is TRBJ2-5; D is uncertain. The V end lost 8 bases, the J end lost 5 bases, and 18 bases lay between the germline ends. Germline V gene lookup returns CDR1 DFQATT and CDR2 SNEGSKA (reference sequence). This CDR3 is 13 amino acids long. CDR3 amino acids: CSTTRDTGETQYF. The CDR3, as DNA: TGCAGTACAACGCGCGACACCGGGGAGACCCAGTACTTC.

This clonotype was observed at least ten times. The V and J genes are TRBV20-1 and TRBJ2-7; possible D gene TRBD2, 7 bases. Per the germline V gene, CDR1 is DFQATT and CDR2 is SNEGSKA (reference sequence). The CDR3 runs 13 residues. Trimming took off 2 bases at V and 2 bases at J, with 10 bases between the two ends. The CDR3 DNA follows: TGCAGTGCTAGACCGGGGGGCACCTACGAGCAGTACTTC. Residues: CSARPGGTYEQYF.

There are a few counts of this clonotype. The chain couples TRBV6-1 to TRBJ1-6; 7 bases match TRBD1. The CDR3 runs 14 residues. Germline lookup yields CDR1 MNHNS and CDR2 SASEGT. V shed 6 bases and J 7 bases; nucleotides not matched to a gene: 6. The CDR3 is CASRPGQSNSPLHF. CDR3 DNA sequence: TGTGCCAGCAGGCCGGGACAGTCAAATTCACCCCTCCACTTT.

In its sample, this clonotype was seen a few times. This chain uses TRBV7-8 with TRBJ2-7; 9 bases line up with TRBD2. Germline V gives CDR1 SGHVS, CDR2 FQNEAQ. The CDR3 loop spans 13 amino acids. J gave up 4 bases and V 7 bases, and 5 bases lay outside the gene matches. In nucleotides, the CDR3 is TGTGCCAGCACTAGCGGGACTACGTACGAGCAGTACTTC. Protein sequence: CASTSGTTYEQYF.

Notes on this clonotype: Because the CDR3's place on the DNA is in doubt, the DNA is left out and the CDR3 is given as listed by TCRdb. The gene calls are TRBV12-3 or TRBV12-4 and TRBJ2-5; the DNA was not used to check the table's D call, TRBD1. The CDR3 region is 24 residues in length, termini included. The CDR3 here is CASSLSGGAGGYTFGSGTQETQYF.

The rearrangement links TRBV30 to TRBJ2-5; D is undetermined. This CDR3 has 10 amino acids. Trimming took 4 bases from V and 5 from J, leaving 5 bases between them. Germline assignment: CDR1 GTSNPN and CDR2 SVGIG (reference sequence). CDR3 protein: CAWKLETQYF. The CDR3 nucleotides are TGTGCCTGGAAATTGGAGACCCAGTACTTC.

In its sample, this clonotype was seen a few times. Here the CDR3 reads CAISGQGPNEKLFF. The CDR3 DNA sequence: TGTGCCATCAGTGGGCAGGGGCCTAATGAAAAACTGTTTTTT. This rearrangement joins TRBV10-3 to TRBJ1-4, with D possibly matching TRBD1 (6 bases). CDR1 ENHRY and CDR2 SYGVKD come from the germline V gene. Trimming pared 4 bases from V and 3 bases from J, leaving 9 bases between. CDR3 length: 14 amino acids.